This T cell receptor (beta chain) was retrieved from a study of shared clonotypes between healthy human individuals. Study at large: CD4 naive and CD4 memory each took three plates per donor, while CD8 naive took two and CD8 memory one.

Memory CD4+ cells were the fraction left after CD45RA+ naive selection. The table came from immunoSEQ multiplex PCR; TCRdb's copy has only in-frame clones and leaves some out. The sample yields hundreds of thousands of clones, 55% to 85% seen once. General observations from the study: Naive subsets generally exceeded memory subsets in estimated richness. Clonotype sharing among donors likely depends on sequencing depth.

The CDR3 runs 12 residues. Germline V gives CDR1 WSHSY, CDR2 SAAADI. V gave up 8 bases and J gave up 5 bases, with 13 bases separating them. This clone was recorded only once. The antigen remains unidentified. This chain joins TRBV10-2 and TRBJ2-7; D gene uncertain. The receptor's source is a woman between 25 and 40 years old in good health. Sequenced sample: memory CD4+ T cells sorted from blood. Subset specified: CD45RA-negative fraction. The CDR3 coding sequence is TGCGCCAGCGTGGACCGAAGTGACGAGCAGTACTTC. This codes for CASVDRSDEQYF.